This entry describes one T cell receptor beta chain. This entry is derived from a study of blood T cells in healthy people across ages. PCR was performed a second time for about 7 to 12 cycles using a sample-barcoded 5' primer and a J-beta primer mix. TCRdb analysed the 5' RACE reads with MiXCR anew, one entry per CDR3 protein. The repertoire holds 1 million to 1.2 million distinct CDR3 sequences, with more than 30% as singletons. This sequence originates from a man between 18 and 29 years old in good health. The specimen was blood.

The CDR3 here is CASSAPDQLRELFF. CDR3 nucleotide sequence: TGTGCCAGCAGCGCTCCGGACCAGCTTAGGGAGCTGTTTTTT. The genes are TRBV7-9 and TRBJ2-2; D is undetermined. The CDR3 is made up of 14 amino acids. The germline V gene has CDR1 SEHNR and CDR2 FQNEAQ (reference sequence). V gave up 5 bases and J gave up 9 bases, with 16 bases separating them.